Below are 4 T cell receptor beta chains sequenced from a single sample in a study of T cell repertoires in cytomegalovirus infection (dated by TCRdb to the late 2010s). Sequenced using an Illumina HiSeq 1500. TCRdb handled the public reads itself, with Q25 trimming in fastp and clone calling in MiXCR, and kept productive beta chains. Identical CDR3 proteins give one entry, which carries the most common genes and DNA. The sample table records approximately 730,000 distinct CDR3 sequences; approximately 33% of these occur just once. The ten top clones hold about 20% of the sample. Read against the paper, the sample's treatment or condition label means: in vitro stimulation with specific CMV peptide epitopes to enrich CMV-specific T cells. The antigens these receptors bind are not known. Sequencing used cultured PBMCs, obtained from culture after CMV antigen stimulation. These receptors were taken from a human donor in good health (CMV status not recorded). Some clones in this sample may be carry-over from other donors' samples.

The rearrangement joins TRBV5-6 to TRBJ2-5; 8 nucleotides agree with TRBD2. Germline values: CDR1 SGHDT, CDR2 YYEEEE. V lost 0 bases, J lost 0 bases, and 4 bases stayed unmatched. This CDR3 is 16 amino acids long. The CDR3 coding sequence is TGTGCCAGCAGCTTGGGAGCGGGGGCGTACCAAGAGACCCAGTACTTC. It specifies CASSLGAGAYQETQYF.

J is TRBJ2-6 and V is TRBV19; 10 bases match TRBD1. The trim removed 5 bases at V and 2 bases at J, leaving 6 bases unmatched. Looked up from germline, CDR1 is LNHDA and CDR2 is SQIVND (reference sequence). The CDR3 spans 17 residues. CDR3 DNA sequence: TGTGCCAGTAGTCCCCCGGGACAGGGGACTGGGGCCAACGTCCTGACTTTC. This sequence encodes CASSPPGQGTGANVLTF.

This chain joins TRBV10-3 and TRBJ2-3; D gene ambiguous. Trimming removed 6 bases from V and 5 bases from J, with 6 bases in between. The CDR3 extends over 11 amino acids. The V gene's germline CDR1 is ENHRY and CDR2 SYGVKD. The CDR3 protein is CAISSRDTQYF. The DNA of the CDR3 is TGTGCCATCAGCAGTAGAGATACGCAGTATTTT.

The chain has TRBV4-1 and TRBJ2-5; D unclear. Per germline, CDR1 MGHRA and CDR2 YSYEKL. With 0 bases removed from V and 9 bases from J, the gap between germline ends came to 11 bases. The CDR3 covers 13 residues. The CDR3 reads CASSQDVGGAQYF. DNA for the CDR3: TGCGCCAGCAGCCAAGACGTTGGTGGGGCCCAGTACTTC.